The rows below give T cell receptor beta chains drawn from one sample of a study of OX40 agonist ivuxolimab in advanced cancers. The assay was immunoSEQ multiplex PCR, and TCRdb's table has in-frame clones only and misses some. This repertoire shows around 68,000 clones, about 85% found once; its top ten account for around 0.7%. This material consisted of CD4+ or CD8+ T cells sorted from blood, taken in a trial of the OX40 agonist ivuxolimab. These receptors originate from an adult with an advanced solid tumor such as melanoma, head and neck, liver or kidney cancer. Both conserved end residues are trimmed from each CDR3.

V	J	CDR3
TRBV11-2	TRBJ1-5	ASSLREHQPQH
TRBV9	TRBJ2-2	ASSVVSAANTGELF
TRBV6-6	TRBJ1-2	ASANRGRTYGYT
TRBV5-1	TRBJ1-6	ASSSQGSSYNSPLH
TRBV19	TRBJ1-1	ASLGSLAF
TRBV29-1	TRBJ1-2	SVEEGSALEDGYT
TRBV5-4	TRBJ2-3	ASSLGSGGNTDTQY
TRBV27	TRBJ2-6	ASSLRPGSNVLT
TRBV5-1	TRBJ1-2	ASSLALLGQGHGYT
TRBV29-1	TRBJ2-3	SVRRVDTQY
TRBV10-2	TRBJ1-2	ASSGGQGEAGNYGYT
TRBV5-1	TRBJ2-6	ASSLVEDGANVLT
TRBV7-2	TRBJ2-6	ASSLAVRSSGANVLT
TRBV18	TRBJ1-4	ASSPLQRNEKLF